The source of this T cell receptor (beta chain) is a study of shared clonotypes between healthy human individuals. Study-level background: Per donor, CD8 memory used one plate, CD8 naive used two, CD4 memory used three and CD4 naive used three.

In the original analysis: Junction-only sequences without quality scores were provided by ImmunoSEQ, so filtering was different. Generated by immunoSEQ multiplex PCR, the TCRdb table keeps only in-frame clones and is missing some. The V and J calls and clone size were taken over from that table, and D and trimming were inferred from the DNA. The repertoire holds about 380,000 clones, with about 96% as singletons. Germline CDR1 MNHEY, CDR2 SVGAGI. CDR3 length equals 13 residues. Trimming took 6 bases from V and 3 from J, leaving 11 bases between them. Sequenced input: memory CD8+ T cells sorted from blood. Subset here: CD45RO+ cells pooled with CCR7-negative TemRA cells. This chain uses TRBV6-5 with TRBJ1-2, with D uncertain. The origin of this receptor is a man aged 30-40 years in good health. This CDR3 is CASSPLTYYGYTF. CDR3 bases: TGTGCCAGCAGCCCGCTGACCTACTATGGCTACACCTTC.